The sequence of this T cell receptor (beta chain) was determined in a study of OX40 agonist ivuxolimab in advanced cancers. Turning to the study itself: Prior anti-PD-1, anti-PD-L1 or anti-CTLA-4 therapy was allowed; 40% had some. Findings and caveats of the study: Those patients achieving a partial response at 0.1-3.0 mg/kg showed among the lowest clonal expansion.

Data came from immunoSEQ multiplex PCR; TCRdb stores just in-frame clones and leaves some out. The table records more than 60,000 clones, more than 90% of them present only once. On cycle 4 day 1 and cycle 7 day 1, as well as at baseline, blood was sampled. Details on this clone: Its antigen is not identified.

The germline gives CDR1 SGHRS, CDR2 YFSETQ. The CDR3 length is 15 residues. The junction had 3 bases not matched to a gene; V was cut back by 4 bases and J by 1 base. The clonotype comes from an adult with an advanced solid tumor such as melanoma, head and neck, liver or kidney cancer. The rearrangement links TRBV5-1 to TRBJ2-5; 11 positions match TRBD2. This specimen was CD4+ or CD8+ T cells sorted from blood, taken in a trial of the OX40 agonist ivuxolimab. CDR3 bases: TGCGCCAGCAGCCCGGGACTAGCGGCCCAAGAGACCCAGTACTTC. Its protein product is CASSPGLAAQETQYF.